This TCR beta chain was captured by sequencing in a study of shared clonotypes between healthy human individuals. Broader study findings: Represented diversity (both genetic and exposure-history) was limited by the small number of donors.

The donor population consisted of healthy HIV-negative adults with no recent acute infections or vaccinations. Subsets obtained from CD4+ cells comprised CD45RA+ naive and CD45RA-negative memory cells. Authors' analysis steps: Junction-only immunoSEQ sequences carried no quality scores, so filtering differed. Sequenced by immunoSEQ multiplex PCR; TCRdb stores in-frame clones only, minus some. V and J calls plus clone size are reproduced from that table; the DNA served to infer D and trimming. Of 600,000 to 750,000 clones listed, approximately 77% are singletons. With regard to this clone: Its matching antigen is unknown.

In germline, CDR1 is MNHEY, CDR2 SVGAGI. The CDR3 length is 13 residues. Trimming removed 8 bases from V and 5 bases from J, with 14 bases in between. V and J are TRBV6-5 and TRBJ2-3; D is undetermined. This clonotype was obtained from a young woman in good health. The specimen sequenced was memory CD4+ T cells sorted from blood. Subset specified: CD45RA-negative fraction. The CDR3 nucleotides are TGTGCCAGCGGGATAAGGGTTCAAGATACGCAGTATTTT. Translated: CASGIRVQDTQYF.